This T cell receptor beta chain was recorded in a study of technical replicates of blood from a few donors. The repertoire was sequenced with immunoSEQ multiplex PCR; TCRdb's copy has only in-frame clones and lacks some. This sample carries about 70,000 clones, around 95% of them seen once, and the ten largest clones take 0.25% to 0.3%. V was shortened by 4 bases and J by 2 bases, with 8 bases between the two germline ends. The length of the CDR3 is 14 residues. Germline loops: CDR1 MNHNS, CDR2 SASEGT. Worth noting for this clone: Other DNA sequences in the sample encode the same CDR3.

This TCR came from a human donor in good health. The chain has TRBV6-1 and TRBJ1-4, with D maybe TRBD1 (6 bases). The specimen sequenced was T cells isolated from PBMCs. The CDR3 here is CASSARGTNEKLFF. As DNA, the CDR3 is TGTGCCAGCAGTGCCAGGGGTACTAATGAAAAACTGTTTTTT.